Shown below are 13 T cell receptor delta chains from a single sample sequenced in a study of gamma-delta T cells after stem cell transplantation. TCRdb re-called clones from the RT-PCR reads via CATT. The sample holds 1,200 to 1,500 delta-chain clones, around a tenth seen once. The sequenced sample was gamma-delta T cells. Receptor source: a human donor. It is not recorded whose cells these are; they may come from a transplant donor.

The rearrangement uses TRDV2 and TRDJ1, with 9 bases lining up with TRDD3. The J segment lost 3 bases and the V segment lost 3 bases, leaving 19 bases of the junction unmatched. Germline V gives CDR1 GEAIGNYY, CDR2 EKD. This CDR3 has 19 residues. This CDR3 is CACDDVMMGDKSSPDKLIF. The DNA for the CDR3 is TGTGCCTGTGACGACGTGATGATGGGGGATAAGTCAAGTCCCGATAAACTCATCTTT.

The chain joins TRDV3 to TRDJ1; D unclear. The J gene was not available in TCRdb and was assigned here by matching the DNA to germline segments. The CDR3 covers 17 residues. The germline CDR1 and CDR2 sequences are TVYSNPD and GDNSRS (reference sequence). The CDR3 reads CASSAGLYRGNTDKLIF. For the CDR3, the DNA is TGTGCTTCGAGCGCGGGGCTATACCGAGGTAACACCGATAAACTCATCTTT.

This clone turned up a few times. A much larger clone sits a single nucleotide away, making a read error possible. The chain couples TRDV2 to TRDJ1; the match to TRDD3 covers 8 bases. Germline matching of the DNA provided the J gene here, since TCRdb leaves it blank. J gave up 0 bases and V 2 bases, and 7 bases lay outside the gene matches. Germline assignment: CDR1 GEAIGNYY and CDR2 EKD. CDR3 size: 16 residues. As DNA, the CDR3 is TGTGCCTGTGACATTTTGGGGGATCGTTACACCGATAAACTCATCTTT. It yields the protein CACDILGDRYTDKLIF.

This clone was observed a handful of times. The chain carries TRDV1 and TRDJ1; 9 bases map to TRDD3. TCRdb does not report a J gene; here it was assigned by matching the DNA to germline references. Germline assignment: CDR1 TSWWSYY and CDR2 QGS. The CDR3 extends over 22 amino acids. Trimming took 4 bases from V and 7 from J; bases not matched to a gene: 31. CDR3 protein: CALGGGPSPAPVLGEQTPKLIF. For the CDR3, the DNA is TGTGCTCTTGGGGGGGGCCCCTCCCCCGCTCCCGTACTGGGGGAACAAACTCCTAAACTCATCTTT.

This clone was observed a single time. The same CDR3 can be traced to other DNA sequences in this sample. V usage is TRDV2 and J usage is TRDJ1; possible D gene TRDD3, 6 bases. TCRdb records no J gene; here it was assigned by comparing the DNA to germline. The germline CDR1 and CDR2 sequences are GEAIGNYY and EKD. The V end lost 0 bases, the J end lost 1 base, and 23 bases lay between the germline ends. CDR3 length equals 19 residues. The CDR3 DNA is TGTGCCTGTGACACCAGAAGAGGGACTGGGTCCCTTTCCACCGATAAACTCATCTTT. This gives the protein CACDTRRGTGSLSTDKLIF.

With regard to this clone: With only one base between it and a far larger clone, this is likely a read error. The sample holds other DNA sequences that translate to the same CDR3. The chain has TRDV2 and TRDJ1, with TRDD3 identical over 9 bases. CDR1 and CDR2 from the germline V gene are GEAIGNYY and EKD. The CDR3 is 21 residues long. The CDR3 DNA is TGTGCCTGTGACACCGTTGAGTCCAACCGGCGTACTGGGGGACTCACCGACAAACTCATCTTT. It codes for CACDTVESNRRTGGLTDKLIF.

To note about this clone: Translating this DNA gives a protein that differs at residue 13 from the TCRdb one, which belongs to a much larger clone; a read error is likely, and the protein shown is this translation. The chain carries TRDV2 and TRDJ1; 11 bases are a match to TRDD3. V dropped 2 bases and J dropped 4; count of bases not matched to a gene: 14. The CDR3 spans 18 residues. Germline V gene sequence: CDR1 GEAIGNYY, CDR2 EKD. The CDR3 DNA sequence: TGTGCCTGTGACATAGTGGGGGATACGCGATCTTACATCGATAAACTCATCTTT. Its translation: CACDIVGDTRSYIDKLIF.

Points on this clone: One end of the junction does not line up with germline, which may come from a read error. The chain joins TRDV1 to TRDJ1, with a tentative D call TRDD3 (7 bases). TCRdb leaves out the J gene; it was filled in here by matching the DNA to germline. CDR1 is TSWWSYY, CDR2 QGS, per germline. There are 22 residues in the CDR3. CDR3 coding DNA: TGTGCTATTGGGGAAATATCCTACAGTACTGGGGAGAGGCGTAAGTACACCGATAAACTCATCTTT. Translated, it gives CAIGEISYSTGERRKYTDKLIF.

Concerning this clone: TCRdb's protein, taken from a much larger clone, differs from this DNA's translation at residue 4, likely owing to a read error; the protein displayed comes from the DNA. The rearrangement joins TRDV2 to TRDJ1, with D perhaps matching TRDD3 (6 bases). CDR3 length: 14 residues. Looked up from germline, CDR1 is GEAIGNYY and CDR2 is EKD. The CDR3 DNA sequence: TGTGCCTGTGGCACCGTGTCGGGGGAGAGGGAACTCATCTTT. Translated: CACGTVSGERELIF.

Of note for this clone: The identical CDR3 is also encoded by other nucleotide sequences in the sample. CDR3 coding DNA: TGTGCAGCAAGCGAAGCCCCCGAAGCCCCTGGGGGATACGCTTGGAAACTCATCTTT. Encoded protein: CAASEAPEAPGGYAWKLIF. The rearrangement uses TRAV29/DV5 and TRDJ1; 12 bases fit TRDD3. The CDR3 has 19 amino acids. V lost 0 bases to trimming and J lost 8 bases; unmatched junction nucleotides: 20. Germline loops: CDR1 NSMFDY, CDR2 ISSIKDK.

This clone is medium-sized in the sample. V gene TRDV2 combines with J gene TRDJ1, with 8 nucleotides matching TRDD3. Germline values: CDR1 GEAIGNYY, CDR2 EKD. CDR3 length: 22 amino acids. The V gene end was trimmed by 0 bases and the J gene end by 0 bases; junction bases not matched to a gene: 23. The CDR3 region has the DNA TGTGCCTGTGACACCGTTGAACTGGGGGCCAAAGCAGGGCCCAATTACACCGATAAACTCATCTTT. Amino acid sequence: CACDTVELGAKAGPNYTDKLIF.

The rearrangement links TRDV2 to TRDJ1, with 11 bases matching TRDD3. The J gene, not given by TCRdb, was assigned here from a germline match of the nucleotide sequence. V shed 3 bases, J shed 0 bases, and the junction held 23 bases outside the gene matches. CDR1 and CDR2 from the germline V gene are GEAIGNYY and EKD. This CDR3 is built from 22 residues. In DNA form, the CDR3 reads TGTGCCTGTGACTCAATTGCTGGGGGATACCCCGACCACGGACACCACACCGATAAACTCATCTTT. Encoded protein: CACDSIAGGYPDHGHHTDKLIF.

This clone is medium-sized by share. V is TRDV2 and J is TRDJ3; no definite D call. Germline CDR1 reads GEAIGNYY; CDR2 reads EKD. Trimming took 1 base from V and 0 from J, leaving 12 bases between them. This CDR3 comprises 18 residues. This chain's CDR3 is CACDTGHGNSWDTRQMFF. CDR3 in DNA: TGTGCCTGTGACACGGGCCATGGGAACTCCTGGGACACCCGACAGATGTTTTTC.